The 2 T cell receptor beta chains reported below all come from one sample, sequenced in a study of identical twins. TCRdb analysed the 5' RACE reads with MiXCR anew, one entry per CDR3 protein. The sample yields 200,000 to 300,000 distinct CDR3 sequences, roughly 7% seen once. The sample was also reused in another study, on yellow fever vaccine responses in identical twins.

The sample taken for sequencing was memory (CD45RO+) T cells sorted from blood. Source of these receptors: a woman aged 18-29 years in good health.

In this sample, this clonotype turned up many times. V usage is TRBV3-1 and J usage is TRBJ1-6, with 8 bases identical to TRBD1. The length of the CDR3 is 15 residues. The germline CDR1 and CDR2 sequences are LGHDT and YNNKEL (reference sequence). V was pared by 5 bases and J by 7 bases, with 7 bases of the junction left unmatched. The CDR3 reads CASSKTGGRNSPLHF. The CDR3 DNA reads TGTGCCAGCAGCAAAACAGGGGGAAGAAATTCACCCCTCCACTTT.

This clonotype has just a few counts. This chain connects TRBV5-4 to TRBJ2-5, with 14 bases aligning to TRBD2. The CDR3 is 15 residues long. Germline V lookup: CDR1 SGHNT, CDR2 YYREEE (reference sequence). The trim removed 7 bases at V and 4 bases at J, leaving 6 bases unmatched. As DNA, the CDR3 is TGTGCCAGCTTTAGGACTAGCGGGGGGCCAGAGACCCAGTACTTC. Protein product: CASFRTSGGPETQYF.